This TCR beta chain was captured in a study of spatial heterogeneity in lung cancer. Regarding time point: sample taken at primary tumor resection. The cohort: 70 to 75 early-stage, untreated non-small cell lung cancer patients. The CDR3 runs 15 residues. J lost 7 bases, V lost 2 bases, and 6 bases had no gene match. Germline V gene sequence: CDR1 SGHTA, CDR2 FQGTGA. General study results and limits: In tumors, expanded intratumoral alpha and beta TCR counts tracked mutation counts. Around 7% of tumor T cells for alpha chains and about 12% for beta chains were estimated to be covered.

There are many counts of this clonotype. Its antigen is as yet unknown. TCRdb reprocessed the 5' RACE reads with MiXCR, giving one entry per CDR3 protein. This sample has thousands of distinct CDR3 sequences; about 6.6% occur once, and the top ten carry around 9.9%. The clonotype was recovered from a female donor with early-stage non-small cell lung cancer. This material consisted of lung tumor tissue, taken at surgery. This rearrangement joins TRBV7-3 to TRBJ2-1; 9 bases align to TRBD1. The CDR3 nucleotides read TGTGCCAGCAGCTTAGGGACAGGGATTATAAATGAGCAGTTCTTC. Protein sequence: CASSLGTGIINEQFF.